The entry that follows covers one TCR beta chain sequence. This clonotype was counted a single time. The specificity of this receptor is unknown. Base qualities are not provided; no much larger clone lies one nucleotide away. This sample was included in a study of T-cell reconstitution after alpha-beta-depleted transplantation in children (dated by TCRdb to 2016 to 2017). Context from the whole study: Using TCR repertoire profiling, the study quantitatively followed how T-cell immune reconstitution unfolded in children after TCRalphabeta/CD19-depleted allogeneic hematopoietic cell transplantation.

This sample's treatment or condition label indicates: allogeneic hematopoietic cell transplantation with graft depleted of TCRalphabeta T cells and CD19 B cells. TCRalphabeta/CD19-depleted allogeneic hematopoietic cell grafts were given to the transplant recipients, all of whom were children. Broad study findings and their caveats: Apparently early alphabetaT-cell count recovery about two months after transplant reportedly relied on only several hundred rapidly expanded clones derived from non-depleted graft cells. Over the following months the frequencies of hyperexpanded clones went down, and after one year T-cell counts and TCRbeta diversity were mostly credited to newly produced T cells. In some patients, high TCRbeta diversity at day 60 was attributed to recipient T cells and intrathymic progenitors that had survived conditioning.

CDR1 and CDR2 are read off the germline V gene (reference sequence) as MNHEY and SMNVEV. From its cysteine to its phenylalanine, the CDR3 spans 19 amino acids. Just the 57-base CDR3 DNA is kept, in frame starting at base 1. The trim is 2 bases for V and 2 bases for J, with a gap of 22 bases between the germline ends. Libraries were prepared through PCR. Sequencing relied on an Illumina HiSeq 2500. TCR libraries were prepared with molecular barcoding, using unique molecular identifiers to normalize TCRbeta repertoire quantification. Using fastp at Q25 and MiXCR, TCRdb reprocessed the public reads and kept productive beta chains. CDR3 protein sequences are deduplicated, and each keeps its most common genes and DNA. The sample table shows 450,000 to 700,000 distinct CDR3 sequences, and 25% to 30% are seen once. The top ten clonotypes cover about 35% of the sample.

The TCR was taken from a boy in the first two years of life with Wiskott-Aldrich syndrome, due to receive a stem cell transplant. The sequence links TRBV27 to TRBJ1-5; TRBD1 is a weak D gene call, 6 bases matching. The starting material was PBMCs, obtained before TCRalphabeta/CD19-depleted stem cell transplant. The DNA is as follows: TGTGCCAGCAGTTTACGCGTGGACAGCGGCCAGTACGGCAATCAGCCCCAGCATTTT. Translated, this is CASSLRVDSGQYGNQPQHF.